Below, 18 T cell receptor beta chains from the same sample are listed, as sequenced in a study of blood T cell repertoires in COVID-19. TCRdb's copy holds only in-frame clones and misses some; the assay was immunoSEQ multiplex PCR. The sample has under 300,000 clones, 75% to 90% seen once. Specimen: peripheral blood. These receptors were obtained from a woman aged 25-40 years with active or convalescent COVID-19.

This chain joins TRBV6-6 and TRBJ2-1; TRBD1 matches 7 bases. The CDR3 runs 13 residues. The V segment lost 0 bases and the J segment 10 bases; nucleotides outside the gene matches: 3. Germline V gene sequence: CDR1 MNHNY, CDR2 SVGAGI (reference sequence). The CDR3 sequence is CASSYSTGSEQFF. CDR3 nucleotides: TGTGCCAGCAGTTACTCGACAGGGAGCGAGCAGTTCTTC.

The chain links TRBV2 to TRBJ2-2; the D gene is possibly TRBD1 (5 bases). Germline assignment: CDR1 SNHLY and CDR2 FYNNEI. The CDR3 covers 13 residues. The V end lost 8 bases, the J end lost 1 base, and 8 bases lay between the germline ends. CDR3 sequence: CASGAQNTGELFF. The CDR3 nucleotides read TGTGCCAGCGGGGCTCAGAACACCGGGGAGCTGTTTTTT.

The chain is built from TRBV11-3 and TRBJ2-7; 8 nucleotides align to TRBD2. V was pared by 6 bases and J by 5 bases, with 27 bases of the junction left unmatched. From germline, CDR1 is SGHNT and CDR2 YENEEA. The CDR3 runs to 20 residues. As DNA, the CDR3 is TGTGCCAGCAGACGACCAATGAACGGGGGGGCCTTGGGACCGAGCAACGAGCAGTACTTC. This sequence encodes CASRRPMNGGALGPSNEQYF.

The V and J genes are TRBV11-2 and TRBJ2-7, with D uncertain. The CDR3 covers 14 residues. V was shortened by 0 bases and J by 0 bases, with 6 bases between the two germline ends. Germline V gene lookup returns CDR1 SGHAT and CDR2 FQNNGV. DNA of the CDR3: TGTGCCAGCAGCTTAGAGCTACGCTCCTACGAGCAGTACTTC. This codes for CASSLELRSYEQYF.

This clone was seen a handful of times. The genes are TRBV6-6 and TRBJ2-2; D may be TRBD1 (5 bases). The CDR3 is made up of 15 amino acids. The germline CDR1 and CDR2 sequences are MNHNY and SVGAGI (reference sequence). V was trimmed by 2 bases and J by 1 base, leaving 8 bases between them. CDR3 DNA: TGTGCCAGCAGTTACGGTCAGGGGAACACCGGGGAGCTGTTTTTT. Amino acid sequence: CASSYGQGNTGELFF.

CDR3 amino acids: CASSRTVEKLFF. CDR3 coding DNA: TGTGCCAGCAGCCGGACAGTTGAAAAACTGTTTTTT. The V gene is TRBV11-2, the J gene TRBJ1-4, with a tentative D call TRBD1 (6 bases). The CDR3 is 12 amino acids. Deletions cut 5 bases from V and 7 bases from J, with 8 bases between. Looked up from germline, CDR1 is SGHAT and CDR2 is FQNNGV.

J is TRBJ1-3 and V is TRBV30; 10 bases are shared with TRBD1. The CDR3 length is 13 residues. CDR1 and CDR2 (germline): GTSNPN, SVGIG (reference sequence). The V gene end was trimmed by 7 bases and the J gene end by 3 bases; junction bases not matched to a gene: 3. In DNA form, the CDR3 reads TGTGCCTCCGGACAGGGGGGTGGAAACACCATATATTTT. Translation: CASGQGGGNTIYF.

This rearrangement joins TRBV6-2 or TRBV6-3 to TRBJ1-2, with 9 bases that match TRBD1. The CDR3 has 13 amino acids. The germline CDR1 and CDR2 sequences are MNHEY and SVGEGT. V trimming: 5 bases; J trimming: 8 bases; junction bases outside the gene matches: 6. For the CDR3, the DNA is TGTGCCAGCAGTCGGACAGGGGTGGGCGGCTACACCTTC. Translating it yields CASSRTGVGGYTF.

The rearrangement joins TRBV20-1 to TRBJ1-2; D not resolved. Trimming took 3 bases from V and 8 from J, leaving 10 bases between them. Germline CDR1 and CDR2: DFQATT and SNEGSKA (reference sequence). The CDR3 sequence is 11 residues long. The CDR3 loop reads CSASLAGGYTF. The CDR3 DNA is TGCAGTGCTAGTTTAGCGGGGGGCTACACCTTC.

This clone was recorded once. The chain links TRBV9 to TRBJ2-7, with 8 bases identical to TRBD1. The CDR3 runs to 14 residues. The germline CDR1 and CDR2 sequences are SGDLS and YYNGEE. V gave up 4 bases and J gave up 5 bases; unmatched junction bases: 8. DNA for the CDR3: TGTGCCAGCAGCTCCAGACAGGGGTTCGACGAGCAGTACTTC. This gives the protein CASSSRQGFDEQYF.

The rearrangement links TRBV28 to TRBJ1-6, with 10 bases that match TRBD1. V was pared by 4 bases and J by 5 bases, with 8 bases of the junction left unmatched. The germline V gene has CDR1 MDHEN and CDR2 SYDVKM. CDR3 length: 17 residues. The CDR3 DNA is TGTGCCAGCAGTTCGGGACAGGGGATTTCGGATAATTCACCCCTCCACTTT. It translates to CASSSGQGISDNSPLHF.

CDR3 sequence reads: CASSLVAGGTDTQYF. Written as DNA, the CDR3 is TGTGCCAGCAGTTTGGTGGCAGGGGGCACAGATACGCAGTATTTT. The chain joins TRBV2 to TRBJ2-3; the D gene is possibly TRBD1 (6 bases). V lost 5 bases, J lost 1 base, and 13 bases lay in between. This CDR3 is built from 15 residues. Germline assignment: CDR1 SNHLY and CDR2 FYNNEI.

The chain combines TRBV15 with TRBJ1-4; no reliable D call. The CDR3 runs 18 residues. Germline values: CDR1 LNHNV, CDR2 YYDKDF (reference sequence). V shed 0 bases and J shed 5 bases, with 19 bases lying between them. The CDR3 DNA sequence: TGTGCCACCAGCAGAGATCGACCAAGTGACACGACGAATGAAAAACTGTTTTTT. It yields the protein CATSRDRPSDTTNEKLFF.

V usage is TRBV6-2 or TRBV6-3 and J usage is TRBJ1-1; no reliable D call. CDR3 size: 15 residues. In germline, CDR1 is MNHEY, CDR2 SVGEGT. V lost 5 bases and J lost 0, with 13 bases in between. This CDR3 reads CASSRRTHLNTEAFF. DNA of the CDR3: TGTGCCAGCAGTCGTCGGACTCACCTGAACACTGAAGCTTTCTTT.

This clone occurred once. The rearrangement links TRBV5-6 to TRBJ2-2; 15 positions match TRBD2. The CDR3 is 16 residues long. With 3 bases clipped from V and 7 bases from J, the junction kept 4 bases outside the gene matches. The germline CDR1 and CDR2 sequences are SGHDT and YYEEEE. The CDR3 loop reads CASSWGLAGGSGELFF. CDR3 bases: TGTGCCAGCAGCTGGGGACTAGCGGGGGGAAGCGGGGAGCTGTTTTTT.

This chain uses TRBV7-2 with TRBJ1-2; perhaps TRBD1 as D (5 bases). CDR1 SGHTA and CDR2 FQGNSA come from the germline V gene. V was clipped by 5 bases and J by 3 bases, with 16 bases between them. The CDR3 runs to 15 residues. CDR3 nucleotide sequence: TGTGCCAGCAGCCCCCTCGGGGGGAACTACTATGGCTACACCTTC. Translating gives CASSPLGGNYYGYTF.

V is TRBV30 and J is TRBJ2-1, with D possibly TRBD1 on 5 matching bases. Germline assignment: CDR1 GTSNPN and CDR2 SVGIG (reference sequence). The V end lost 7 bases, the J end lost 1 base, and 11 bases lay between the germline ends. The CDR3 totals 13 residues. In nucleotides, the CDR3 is TGTGCCTTACAGGTGAGGTCCTACAATGAGCAGTTCTTC. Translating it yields CALQVRSYNEQFF.

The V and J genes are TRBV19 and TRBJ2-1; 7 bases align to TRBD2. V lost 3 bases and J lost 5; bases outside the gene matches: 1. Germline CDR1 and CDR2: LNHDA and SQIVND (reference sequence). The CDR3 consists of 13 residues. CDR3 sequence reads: CASSIGGDNEQFF. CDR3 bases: TGTGCCAGTAGTATTGGGGGGGACAATGAGCAGTTCTTC. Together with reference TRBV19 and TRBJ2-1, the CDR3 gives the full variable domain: DGGITQSPKYLFRKEGQNVTLSCEQNLNHDAMYWYRQDPGQGLRLIYYSQIVNDFQKGDIAEGYSVSREKKESFPLTVTSAQKNPTAFYLCASSIGGDNEQFFGPGTRLTVL.